Shown below are 5 T cell receptor beta chains from a single sample sequenced in a study of blood T cell repertoires in COVID-19. Produced via immunoSEQ multiplex PCR; TCRdb's table is partial and in-frame only. The profile covers 150,000 to 200,000 clones, with about 86% appearing a single time and less than 3.5% taken by the ten largest. Sequencing input: peripheral blood. These receptors were collected from a woman aged 25-40 years with active or convalescent COVID-19.

V is TRBV2 and J is TRBJ1-2; 10 bases map to TRBD1. Germline V gene lookup returns CDR1 SNHLY and CDR2 FYNNEI. CDR3 length: 15 residues. Trimming took 6 bases from V and 2 from J; bases not matched to a gene: 6. The DNA for the CDR3 is TGTGCCAGCAGGGGAGGACAGGGGGTAAACTATGGCTACACCTTC. Translating it yields CASRGGQGVNYGYTF.

The chain combines TRBV10-2 with TRBJ2-5; D remains unclear. V was shortened by 6 bases and J by 5 bases, with 13 bases between the two germline ends. CDR3 size: 13 residues. The germline V gene encodes CDR1 WSHSY and CDR2 SAAADI. The CDR3 sequence: CASRPDSGETQYF. The CDR3 DNA follows: TGCGCCAGCAGACCCGACTCCGGGGAGACCCAGTACTTC.

CDR3 nucleotide sequence: TGCGCCAGCAGTGAAGGTAGCGGGGCTTTTCAAGAGACCCAGTACTTC. Residues: CASSEGSGAFQETQYF. The rearrangement joins TRBV10-1 to TRBJ2-5; 8 bases map to TRBD2. Trimming cost V 3 bases and J 2 bases; bases outside gene matches: 8. The CDR3 extends over 16 amino acids. Germline CDR1 is WNHNN and CDR2 is SYGVQD (reference sequence).

This clone was counted between two and nine times. This chain links TRBV6-6 with TRBJ1-5, with 7 bases fitting TRBD1. The CDR3 consists of 14 residues. Trimming at V came to 5 bases and at J to 10 bases, leaving 11 bases not matched to a gene. Germline V lookup: CDR1 MNHNY, CDR2 SVGAGI (reference sequence). The CDR3 DNA is TGTGCCAGCAGTGACCGACAGGGCGGGGATCCCCAGCATTTT. It is translated as CASSDRQGGDPQHF.

This chain links TRBV6-5 with TRBJ1-2, with 9 bases fitting TRBD1. Germline trimming cut 6 bases from V and 3 bases from J; bases unmatched to any gene: 2. This CDR3 is built from 13 residues. Germline values: CDR1 MNHEY, CDR2 SVGAGI. CDR3 sequence reads: CASSRDRDYGYTF. Here the CDR3 DNA reads TGTGCCAGCAGCAGGGACAGGGACTATGGCTACACCTTC.